Listed below are T cell receptor beta chains from one sample, sequenced in a study of breast tumors, draining lymph nodes, adjacent tissues. Via MiXCR, TCRdb re-called the multiplex PCR reads, giving one row per CDR3 protein. This sample has around 140,000 distinct CDR3 sequences; around 24% occur once, and the top ten carry roughly 2.8%. What was sequenced was axillary lymph node tissue. The origin of the receptors is a female donor with breast cancer. Some clones in this sample may be carry-over from other donors' samples. The CDR3 runs from the conserved cysteine through the conserved F or W. A D gene is named only where the DNA matches it firmly. Only part of the rows carry a size: once, few, many, or a class if the clone is expanded.

v_call,j_call,clone_size,d_call,cdr3_nt,cdr3_aa
TRBV5-6,TRBJ2-5,many,NA,TGTGCCAGCAGCTTGGGGCTCGGGACAGAGACCCAGTACTTC,CASSLGLGTETQYF
TRBV6-5,TRBJ1-6,many,NA,TGTGCCAGCAGTCAACCGGGACGAAAAAATTCACCCCTCCACTTT,CASSQPGRKNSPLHF
TRBV9,TRBJ2-3,many,NA,TGTGCCTCTGGGGGGGGCGTCGATACGCAGTATTTT,CASGGGVDTQYF
TRBV7-2,TRBJ2-5,many,TRBD2,TGTGCCAGCACCTTAGCGGGTTTCCAAGAGACCCAGTACTTC,CASTLAGFQETQYF
TRBV11-2,TRBJ2-5,many,NA,TGTGCCAGCAGCTTAGTAGTCGGACTACGAGAGACCCAGTACTTC,CASSLVVGLRETQYF
TRBV7-9,TRBJ2-5,many,NA,TGTGCCAGCAGCGCCTGGACAGACCAAGAGACCCAGTACTTC,CASSAWTDQETQYF
TRBV12-3/TRBV12-4,TRBJ2-1,few,TRBD1,TGTGCCAGCAGGCGGACAGGGAGTAATGAGCAGTTCTTC,CASRRTGSNEQFF
TRBV12-3/TRBV12-4,TRBJ2-1,many,TRBD1,TGTGCCAGCAGCATGACAGGGGGCGGGTACAATGAGCAGTTCTTC,CASSMTGGGYNEQFF
TRBV7-9,TRBJ2-1,many,NA,TGTGCCAGCAGCTTAGTTCCGGGGAGGAATGAGCAGTTCTTC,CASSLVPGRNEQFF
TRBV2,TRBJ2-1,many,TRBD2,TGTGCCAGCAGATTACTAGCGGGCGCAAGTAATGAGCAGTTCTTC,CASRLLAGASNEQFF
TRBV6-2/TRBV6-3,TRBJ2-4,few,NA,TGTGCCAGCAGTTACGGTTCAAGGGGGGACCAAAACATTCAGTACTTC,CASSYGSRGDQNIQYF
TRBV20-1,TRBJ1-3,many,TRBD1,TGCAGTGCTAGGGGACAGGGAAACACCATATATTTT,CSARGQGNTIYF
TRBV7-9,TRBJ2-1,many,NA,TGTGCCAGCAGCCCTACCGCGGGGCGACACAATGAGCAGTTCTTC,CASSPTAGRHNEQFF
TRBV30,TRBJ2-3,NA,NA,TGTGCCTGGAGTACCCGGACGCAACGGGTCACAGATACGCAGTATTTT,CAWSTRTQRVTDTQYF
TRBV4-2,TRBJ2-3,many,NA,TGTGCCAGCAGCCAAGACCCAGGGACGGACTATACGCAGTATTTT,CASSQDPGTDYTQYF
TRBV11-3,TRBJ2-1,many,TRBD1,TGTGCCAGCAGCTTTAGGACAGGCTCCTACAATGAGCAGTTCTTC,CASSFRTGSYNEQFF
TRBV19,TRBJ1-6,many,NA,TGTGCCAGTAGTGCCGGGGCCACCCTCCACTTT,CASSAGATLHF
TRBV6-5,TRBJ1-3,few,NA,TGTGCCAGCAGTTACGGGGGGGGGGCAAGCTCTGGAAACACCATATATTTT,CASSYGGGASSGNTIYF
TRBV28,TRBJ2-7,NA,TRBD2,TGTGCCAGCAGTTCCCCGCTAGCGGGAAGCTTCTACGAGCAGTACTTC,CASSSPLAGSFYEQYF
TRBV27,TRBJ2-7,many,TRBD2,TGTGCCAGCAGTTTATCGAGGTCTAGCGGGGGTTACGAGCAGTACTTC,CASSLSRSSGGYEQYF
TRBV20-1,TRBJ2-5,many,NA,TGCAGTGCTAAGTACGGGAGTAGAGAGACCCAGTACTTC,CSAKYGSRETQYF
TRBV11-3,TRBJ2-5,NA,TRBD2,TGTGCCGGCAGCCGCGGGACTACCTGGGAGACCCAGTACTTC,CAGSRGTTWETQYF
TRBV20-1,TRBJ2-3,many,NA,TGCAGTGCTAGAGAATTAGGAACTAGCAGGGCAGATACGCAGTATTTT,CSARELGTSRADTQYF
TRBV7-2,TRBJ2-7,many,NA,TGTGCCAGCAGCCACAGTGGGGTCGGCGAGCAGTACTTC,CASSHSGVGEQYF
TRBV20-1,TRBJ2-1,many,TRBD2,TGCAGTGCGGGCGGGAGCACCTACAATGAGCAGTTCTTC,CSAGGSTYNEQFF
TRBV20-1,TRBJ2-5,NA,TRBD2,TGCAGTGCCACCCGGACTAGCGGGAGGGAGACCCAGTACTTC,CSATRTSGRETQYF
TRBV30,TRBJ2-6,few,NA,TGTGCCTGGACCCCAGAATTCTCTGGGGCCAACGTCCTGACTTTC,CAWTPEFSGANVLTF
TRBV10-3,TRBJ2-2,many,NA,TGTGCCATCAGTGCCCTTACCGTGGGTGCATTCACCGGGGAGCTGTTTTTT,CAISALTVGAFTGELFF
TRBV20-1,TRBJ1-3,many,TRBD1,TGCAGTGCCCGATCTCAGGGGGCAACAGGAAACACCATATATTTT,CSARSQGATGNTIYF
TRBV29-1,TRBJ2-5,few,TRBD1,TGCAGCGTTGACCGGAACAGGGGGAGGGAGACCCAGTACTTC,CSVDRNRGRETQYF
TRBV15,TRBJ2-7,NA,NA,TGTGCCTCCAGCAGCGAGGGCAGGAGGAGCGGCGAGCAGTACTTC,CASSSEGRRSGEQYF
TRBV7-8,TRBJ1-5,NA,TRBD1,TGTGCCAGCAGCTTATGGGGGGGACAGAGCAATCAGCCCCAGCATTTT,CASSLWGGQSNQPQHF
TRBV24-1,TRBJ2-5,many,TRBD2,TGTGCCACCAGTGATCCCACCGGGGGGGGTACGGAGACCCAGTACTTC,CATSDPTGGGTETQYF
TRBV2,TRBJ2-1,many,NA,TGTGCCAGCAGTGAAAGACTACCCGATGAGCAGTTCTTC,CASSERLPDEQFF
TRBV15,TRBJ2-6,many,TRBD1,TGTGCCACCAGCAGAGCAGGGACAGCGACCTCTGGGGCCAACGTCCTGACTTTC,CATSRAGTATSGANVLTF
TRBV28,TRBJ1-4,NA,NA,TGTGCCAGCAACTCGACCGTCGCGGGTGAAAAACTGTTTTTT,CASNSTVAGEKLFF
TRBV6-1,TRBJ1-3,few,NA,TGTGCCAGCAGCAAACAGGGTACGGGAAACACCATATATTTT,CASSKQGTGNTIYF
TRBV6-2/TRBV6-3,TRBJ2-5,many,NA,TGTGCCAGCGCGGAGGGGGGGTTCCAAGAGACCCAGTACTTC,CASAEGGFQETQYF
TRBV2,TRBJ2-7,many,NA,TGTGCCAGCAGGTGGGCCTACGAGCAGTACTTC,CASRWAYEQYF
TRBV20-1,TRBJ2-7,many,NA,TGCAGTGCAAACACTGGGGCGGGCGAGCAGTACTTC,CSANTGAGEQYF
TRBV7-2,TRBJ2-7,many,NA,TGTGCCAGCAGCCTTCGACAAACAGGGGAGCAGTACTTC,CASSLRQTGEQYF
TRBV12-3/TRBV12-4,TRBJ2-6,many,NA,TGTGCCAGCACCACTGGGGGGTCAGGGGCCAACGTCCTGACTTTC,CASTTGGSGANVLTF
TRBV24-1,TRBJ2-1,many,TRBD1,TGTGCCACCAGTGATCCGACAGGGGGCGCGTACAATGAGCAGTTCTTC,CATSDPTGGAYNEQFF
TRBV18,TRBJ2-1,NA,NA,TGTGCCCGCTCACCGGGAAGCTCCTACAATGAGCAGTTCTTC,CARSPGSSYNEQFF
TRBV4-1,TRBJ2-7,many,TRBD2,TGCGCCAGCAGCCAAGCGGGACTAAATAAATACGAGCAGTACTTC,CASSQAGLNKYEQYF
TRBV7-9,TRBJ2-3,many,NA,TGTGCCAGCAGCCATGCCGGAGATACGCAGTATTTT,CASSHAGDTQYF
TRBV7-7,TRBJ2-1,many,TRBD2,TGTGCCAGCAGCTCGGGACTAGCGGACAATGAGCAGTTCTTC,CASSSGLADNEQFF
TRBV7-2,TRBJ2-7,many,TRBD2,TGTGCCAGCAGCTTAGCTAAGGGAGGGTTTTCCTACGAGCAGTACTTC,CASSLAKGGFSYEQYF
TRBV6-1,TRBJ2-2,many,NA,TGTGCCAGCAGTGTGGGTTTCACCGGGGAGCTGTTTTTT,CASSVGFTGELFF
TRBV6-5,TRBJ2-2,many,NA,TGTGCCAGCAGTTATGTTCTCTTCCGCGGTGGCGGGGAGCTGTTTTTT,CASSYVLFRGGGELFF